This is a list of T cell receptor beta chains from one sample in a study of blood T cell repertoires in COVID-19. Using immunoSEQ multiplex PCR, the repertoire was profiled, and TCRdb retains in-frame clones only, with some absent. This table has about 180,000 clones, about 85% appearing once. What was sequenced was peripheral blood. The receptors derive from a woman older than 75 with acute or convalescent COVID-19. Both conserved end residues are part of each CDR3. The D gene is left open where the match is weak. Clone size is stated in some rows and not others, as once, few, many or a class when expanded.

>-|TRBV6-2/TRBV6-3|TRBJ2-3|-
CASSYFGRGADTQYF
TGTGCCAGCAGTTACTTCGGACGCGGGGCAGATACGCAGTATTTT
>-|TRBV6-1|TRBJ1-5|-
CASSEPAGVNQPQHF
TGTGCCAGCAGTGAACCGGCAGGGGTCAATCAGCCCCAGCATTTT
>-|TRBV11-2|TRBJ2-7|-
CASSSPAVSEQYF
TGTGCCAGCAGCTCCCCGGCGGTCTCCGAGCAGTACTTC
>TRBD1|TRBV3-1/TRBV3-2|TRBJ1-2|-
CASSLGQGRSYGYTF
TGTGCCAGCAGCCTGGGACAGGGGCGTTCGTATGGCTACACCTTC
>-|TRBV9|TRBJ2-1|-
CASSLGQVQFF
TGTGCCAGCAGCTTGGGGCAGGTGCAGTTCTTC
>TRBD1|TRBV5-5|TRBJ2-3|-
CASSRGTGVLADTQYF
TGTGCCAGCAGCCGCGGGACAGGGGTCCTCGCAGATACGCAGTATTTT
>-|TRBV12-5|TRBJ2-2|-
CASGPPGGELFF
TGTGCTAGTGGCCCCCCCGGCGGGGAGCTGTTTTTT
>-|TRBV7-3|TRBJ2-1|-
CASSPQRTTYNEQFF
TGTGCCAGCAGCCCCCAAAGGACTACTTACAATGAGCAGTTCTTC
>TRBD2|TRBV19|TRBJ2-4|-
CASSLGLAGVAKNIQYF
TGTGCCAGTAGTCTTGGGCTAGCGGGGGTGGCCAAAAACATTCAGTACTTC
>-|TRBV6-5|TRBJ1-2|-
CASSSPGGRANGYTF
TGTGCCAGCAGTTCGCCGGGGGGGCGAGCGAATGGCTACACCTTC
>-|TRBV28|TRBJ2-1|-
CASSPGGHIEQFF
TGTGCCAGCAGCCCCGGCGGACATATTGAGCAGTTCTTC
>TRBD1|TRBV7-9|TRBJ1-3|-
CASSLAGTAGNTIYF
TGTGCCAGCAGCTTAGCCGGGACAGCTGGAAACACCATATATTTT
>TRBD2|TRBV19|TRBJ2-3|-
CASSMYSGSADTQYF
TGTGCCAGTAGTATGTATAGCGGGAGCGCAGATACGCAGTATTTT
>-|TRBV4-3|TRBJ2-2|-
CASSQAGGYTGELFF
TGCGCCAGCAGCCAAGCCGGGGGATACACCGGGGAGCTGTTTTTT
>-|TRBV7-4|TRBJ1-5|-
CASSVLRGNQPQHF
TGTGCCAGCAGCGTACTCAGGGGAAATCAGCCCCAGCATTTT
>-|TRBV18|TRBJ1-4|-
CASSPIEDEKLFF
TGTGCCAGCTCACCGATTGAGGATGAAAAACTGTTTTTT
>TRBD2|TRBV7-6|TRBJ2-5|-
CASSRLGLDGETQYF
TGTGCCAGCAGCCGATTGGGACTAGATGGAGAGACCCAGTACTTC
>TRBD1|TRBV25-1|TRBJ1-5|-
CASSGERQGGNQPQHF
TGTGCCAGCAGTGGAGAACGACAGGGTGGCAATCAGCCCCAGCATTTT
>TRBD1|TRBV14|TRBJ1-2|-
CASSARGPRDSGYTF
TGTGCCAGCAGCGCTAGGGGACCACGGGACAGCGGCTACACCTTC
>-|TRBV7-9|TRBJ1-2|-
CASSLGRGYGYTF
TGTGCCAGCAGCTTAGGCAGGGGCTATGGCTACACCTTC
>TRBD1|TRBV7-9|TRBJ1-5|few
CASSTTGSQPQHF
TGTGCCAGCAGCACGACAGGGTCTCAGCCCCAGCATTTT
>TRBD1|TRBV30|TRBJ1-2|-
CAWSVLDRGEGGYTF
TGTGCCTGGAGTGTACTGGACAGGGGTGAAGGAGGCTACACCTTC
>TRBD1|TRBV7-3|TRBJ1-3|few
CASSPGTGGNTIYF
TGTGCCAGCAGCCCCGGGACAGGGGGAAACACCATATATTTT
>TRBD1|TRBV24-1|TRBJ1-2|-
CATSDLPTGSYGYTF
TGTGCCACCAGTGATTTGCCGACAGGGAGCTATGGCTACACCTTC
>-|TRBV11-3|TRBJ1-1|-
CASSLVGENTEAFF
TGTGCCAGCAGCTTAGTGGGAGAGAACACTGAAGCTTTCTTT
>TRBD1|TRBV19|TRBJ1-2|-
CASRGQGAAYGYTF
TGTGCCAGTAGGGGGCAGGGGGCCGCCTATGGCTACACCTTC
>TRBD1|TRBV4-3|TRBJ2-2|-
CASSPTGTGELFF
TGCGCCAGCAGCCCGACAGGGACCGGGGAGCTGTTTTTT
>-|TRBV7-2|TRBJ1-1|once
CASSLVLGQGTEAFF
TGTGCCAGCAGCTTAGTCTTAGGGCAGGGGACTGAAGCTTTCTTT
>TRBD2|TRBV3-1/TRBV3-2|TRBJ2-1|once
CASSRGSPSGSREQFF
TGTGCCAGCAGCCGAGGGAGCCCTAGCGGGAGTCGCGAGCAGTTCTTC
>-|TRBV6-2/TRBV6-3|TRBJ2-5|once
CASSTRDSEETQYF
TGTGCCAGCAGCACCCGGGACTCGGAAGAGACCCAGTACTTC
>-|TRBV28|TRBJ1-4|-
CASSPIGAPREKLFF
TGTGCCAGCAGCCCTATAGGGGCCCCAAGGGAAAAACTGTTTTTT
>TRBD2|TRBV9|TRBJ2-3|-
CASSVVGGSTDTQYF
TGTGCCAGCAGCGTTGTGGGGGGGAGCACAGATACGCAGTATTTT
>-|TRBV24-1|TRBJ1-1|-
CATSAQGYTEAFF
TGTGCCACCAGTGCTCAGGGATACACTGAAGCTTTCTTT
>TRBD2|TRBV5-1|TRBJ2-3|once
CASSSEGLAGTDTQYF
TGCGCCAGCAGCTCCGAGGGACTAGCGGGCACAGATACGCAGTATTTT
>-|TRBV6-2/TRBV6-3|TRBJ2-7|-
CASSYLAGAEQYF
TGTGCCAGCAGTTACCTGGCAGGGGCCGAGCAGTACTTC
>-|TRBV21-1|TRBJ2-1|once
CASSKAGGAYNEQFF
TGTGCCAGCAGCAAAGCGGGGGGGGCATACAATGAGCAGTTCTTC
>-|TRBV3-1/TRBV3-2|TRBJ2-1|once
CASSQEGGGSYNEQFF
TGTGCCAGCAGCCAAGAAGGGGGGGGCTCCTACAATGAGCAGTTCTTC
>-|TRBV25-1|TRBJ2-7|-
CASSERVEGYEQYF
TGTGCCAGCAGTGAAAGGGTGGAGGGGTACGAGCAGTACTTC
>-|TRBV5-8|TRBJ2-7|-
CASSLTVSYEQYF
TGTGCCAGCAGCTTAACGGTGTCCTACGAGCAGTACTTC
>-|TRBV12-3/TRBV12-4|TRBJ1-4|-
CASSWGRDEKLFF
TGTGCCAGCAGCTGGGGGCGGGATGAAAAACTGTTTTTT
>TRBD1|TRBV27|TRBJ1-2|-
CASSSHRDRGGSNYGYTF
TGTGCCAGCAGTTCCCACCGGGACAGGGGTGGGTCGAACTATGGCTACACCTTC
>-|TRBV5-4|TRBJ1-2|-
CASSLRHVYGYTF
TGTGCCAGCAGCTTGAGACATGTATATGGCTACACCTTC
>TRBD2|TRBV5-4|TRBJ2-2|-
CASSLATSGGTGELFF
TGTGCCAGCAGCTTGGCTACTAGCGGGGGTACCGGGGAGCTGTTTTTT
>TRBD2|TRBV5-1|TRBJ2-3|-
CASSLALAGNTDTQYF
TGCGCCAGCAGCTTGGCTCTAGCGGGGAACACAGATACGCAGTATTTT
>TRBD1|TRBV5-4|TRBJ2-7|few
CASSLILTGTGEDEQYF
TGTGCCAGCAGCTTAATTCTTACCGGGACAGGAGAGGACGAGCAGTACTTC
>TRBD2|TRBV5-4|TRBJ2-3|-
CASSKGLGGTDTQYF
TGTGCCAGCAGCAAAGGACTAGGTGGCACAGATACGCAGTATTTT
>-|TRBV7-9|TRBJ1-6|many
CASSPTSRAISPLHF
TGTGCCAGCAGCCCCACCAGCAGGGCCATATCACCCCTCCACTTT
>-|TRBV20-1|TRBJ2-1|-
CSASSREKYNEQFF
TGCAGTGCTAGTAGTCGGGAAAAATACAATGAGCAGTTCTTC